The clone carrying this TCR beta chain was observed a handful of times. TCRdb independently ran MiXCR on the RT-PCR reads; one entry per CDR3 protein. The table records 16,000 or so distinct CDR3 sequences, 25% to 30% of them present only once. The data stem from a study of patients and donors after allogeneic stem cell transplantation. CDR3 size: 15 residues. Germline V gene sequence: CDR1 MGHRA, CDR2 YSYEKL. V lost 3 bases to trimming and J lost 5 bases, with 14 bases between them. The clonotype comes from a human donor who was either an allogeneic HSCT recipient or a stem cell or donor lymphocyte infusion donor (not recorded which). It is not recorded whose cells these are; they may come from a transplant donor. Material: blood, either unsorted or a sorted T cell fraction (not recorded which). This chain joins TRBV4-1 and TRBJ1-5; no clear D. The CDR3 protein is CASSQVLGPYQPQHF. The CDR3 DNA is TGCGCCAGCAGCCAGGTATTAGGGCCCTATCAGCCCCAGCATTTT.